Shown below are 3 T cell receptor beta chains from a single sample sequenced in a study of graft-versus-host responses after intestinal transplantation. Assay used: immunoSEQ multiplex PCR; TCRdb lists only in-frame clones, some missing. The sample has roughly 70,000 clones, over 75% seen once. Their antigens remain unidentified. Sequencing was performed on unstimulated CD4+ T cells sorted from spleen or lymph node cells, taken before transplant. These receptors came from a human donor who was the organ donor for an intestinal transplant.

This chain joins TRBV29-1 and TRBJ1-5; the D is unclear. The CDR3 has 13 residues. V was clipped by 5 bases and J by 2 bases, with 10 bases between them. The V gene's germline CDR1 is SQVTM and CDR2 ANQGSEA. The CDR3 loop reads CSVQYSGNQPQHF. CDR3 nucleotide sequence: TGCAGCGTTCAGTATTCAGGCAATCAGCCCCAGCATTTT. The complete variable domain, with remaining parts taken from reference TRBV29-1 and TRBJ1-5, reads SAVISQKPSRDICQRGTSLTIQCQVDSQVTMMFWYRQQPGQSLTLIATANQGSEATYESGFVIDKFPISRPNLTFSTLTVSNMSPEDSSIYLCSVQYSGNQPQHFGDGTRLSIL.

This clone was detected a few times. V gene TRBV2 combines with J gene TRBJ2-5, with 8 bases aligning to TRBD1. CDR3 length equals 16 residues. The junction had 13 bases not matched to a gene; V was cut back by 5 bases and J by 5 bases. Germline CDR1 reads SNHLY; CDR2 reads FYNNEI. The CDR3 reads CASSLHAGQGGETQYF. In DNA form, the CDR3 reads TGTGCCAGCAGTCTCCATGCCGGACAGGGTGGGGAGACCCAGTACTTC.

V gene TRBV19 combines with J gene TRBJ2-2, with D perhaps TRBD2 (7 bases). This CDR3 is 13 amino acids long. V lost 11 bases, J lost 6 bases, and 16 bases lay in between. CDR1 is LNHDA, CDR2 SQIVND, per germline (reference sequence). The CDR3 DNA follows: TGTGCCGGGGGGGCGATTGGGGCCGGGGAGCTGTTTTTT. As protein: CAGGAIGAGELFF.